The 9 T cell receptor beta chains listed next were all sequenced from one sample in a study of blood T cell repertoires in COVID-19. The data were produced by immunoSEQ multiplex PCR, yet TCRdb's version contains in-frame clones alone and is incomplete. The data show 110,000 or so clones, approximately 81% seen once. The source material was peripheral blood. All receptors come from a man aged 50 to 59 with acute or convalescent COVID-19.

The CDR3 protein is CASSPTGAGGYTF. CDR3 DNA sequence: TGTGCCAGCAGCCCGACAGGGGCGGGTGGCTACACCTTC. This rearrangement joins TRBV6-4 to TRBJ1-2; 8 bases are shared with TRBD1. The germline CDR1 and CDR2 sequences are MRHNA and SNTAGT. Trimming cost V 6 bases and J 7 bases; bases outside gene matches: 7. This CDR3 is 13 amino acids long.

The chain links TRBV29-1 to TRBJ2-2, with 9 bases fitting TRBD2. The germline gives CDR1 SQVTM, CDR2 ANQGSEA. V shed 2 bases, J shed 1 base, and the junction held 8 bases outside the gene matches. This CDR3 region has 17 residues. CDR3 sequence: CSVEFQRGAGNTGELFF. CDR3 DNA sequence: TGCAGCGTTGAATTCCAGCGGGGGGCCGGGAACACCGGGGAGCTGTTTTTT.

The rearrangement links TRBV7-6 to TRBJ2-2; 8 nucleotides align to TRBD1. With 4 bases clipped from V and 1 base from J, the junction kept 2 bases outside the gene matches. CDR3 length: 15 amino acids. CDR1 is SGHVS, CDR2 FNYEAQ, per germline. The CDR3 reads CASSSGQVNTGELFF. The CDR3 DNA is TGTGCCAGCAGCTCGGGACAGGTGAACACCGGGGAGCTGTTTTTT.

V usage is TRBV2 and J usage is TRBJ2-1, with 10 bases fitting TRBD2. Trimming took 6 bases from V and 2 from J; bases not matched to a gene: 4. Germline CDR1 is SNHLY and CDR2 is FYNNEI. The CDR3 has 15 residues. The CDR3 spells CASSGSGGPYNEQFF. CDR3 nucleotides: TGTGCCAGCAGCGGTAGCGGGGGGCCCTACAATGAGCAGTTCTTC.

The rearrangement joins TRBV5-1 to TRBJ2-4; 8 bases line up with TRBD1. CDR1 is SGHRS, CDR2 YFSETQ, per germline. The junction had 11 bases not matched to a gene; V was cut back by 3 bases and J by 3 bases. This CDR3 is built from 17 residues. As DNA, the CDR3 is TGCGCCAGCAGCTCGATGGACAGGGTCAATGGCAAAAACATTCAGTACTTC. It encodes CASSSMDRVNGKNIQYF.

The V gene is TRBV2, the J gene TRBJ1-5; D not resolved. The germline V gene has CDR1 SNHLY and CDR2 FYNNEI. The CDR3 loop spans 14 amino acids. Trimming took off 3 bases at V and 5 bases at J, with 11 bases between the two ends. This CDR3 is CASSDIGIDQPQHF. CDR3 coding DNA: TGTGCCAGCAGTGACATTGGCATCGATCAGCCCCAGCATTTT.

This clone was seen a handful of times. This chain joins TRBV7-8 and TRBJ1-3, with a possible D match to TRBD1 (5 bases). Germline lookup yields CDR1 SGHVS and CDR2 FQNEAQ. This CDR3 has 17 amino acids. Trimming cost V 5 bases and J 1 base, with 18 bases left between them. CDR3 nucleotide sequence: TGTGCCAGCAGCCCTAGATTAGGGGCGTCTTCTGGAAACACCATATATTTT. This translates into CASSPRLGASSGNTIYF.

The CDR3 loop reads CASKMGQNYEQYV. In nucleotides, the CDR3 is TGTGCCAGCAAAATGGGGCAGAACTACGAGCAGTACGTC. This chain connects TRBV6-5 to TRBJ2-7, with D perhaps TRBD1 (5 bases). The V end was cut by 7 bases, the J end by 3 bases, with 13 bases between. Germline loops: CDR1 MNHEY, CDR2 SVGAGI. This CDR3 spans 13 amino acids.

This chain links TRBV6-5 with TRBJ1-1; D is unclear. The CDR3 contains 12 residues. Between the trimmed V and J ends, which lost 6 bases and 10 bases, there was a span of 15 bases. Germline-derived CDR1 and CDR2 are MNHEY and SVGAGI. The CDR3 DNA is TGTGCCAGCAGGCGACTTTTCGGTACAGCTTTCTTT. This codes for CASRRLFGTAFF.